A selection of T cell receptor beta chains follows, all from one sample in a study of beta chain features in type 1 diabetes. Using immunoSEQ multiplex PCR, the repertoire was profiled, and TCRdb retains in-frame clones only, with some absent. The sample contains some 17,000 clones, about 70% of which appear only once. Material for sequencing was stem cell memory CD4+ T cells from blood. Receptors originate from a man aged 25-45 years with type 1 diabetes. CDR3s include the opening cysteine and the closing phenylalanine or tryptophan. The order of the fields is CDR3 DNA, CDR3 protein, D gene, clone size, V gene, J gene. A D gene is named only where the DNA matches it firmly. The size of a clone is reported for some rows only, either as once, few or many, or as a class for expanded clones.

TGTGCCAGCAGTGCCACTAGCGGGGGGAGATTCTTC	CASSATSGGRFF	TRBD2	-	TRBV2	TRBJ2-1
TGTGCCAGCTCACACCAAAGGCTCCGACTAGCGGGGGGCTTGAACACCGGGGAGCTGTTTTTT	CASSHQRLRLAGGLNTGELFF	TRBD2	-	TRBV18	TRBJ2-2
TGTGCCAGCAGTTTACCAGGGGGACCCAGCTATGGCTACACCTTC	CASSLPGGPSYGYTF	TRBD1	-	TRBV28	TRBJ1-2
TGTGCCAGCAGCCAGCGGGGTTACGAGCAGTACTTC	CASSQRGYEQYF	TRBD2	few	TRBV7-2	TRBJ2-7
TGCGCCAGCAGCCTAGCGGGGGGAAACGAGCAGTACTTC	CASSLAGGNEQYF	TRBD2	once	TRBV4-3	TRBJ2-7
TGTGCCAGCAGCTTAGATCGGAGGCGCAGTATACTCGTGAACACTGAAGCTTTCTTT	CASSLDRRRSILVNTEAFF	-	-	TRBV11-3	TRBJ1-1
TGCGCCAGCAGCTTAGTGACAGTCACCGGGGAGCTGTTTTTT	CASSLVTVTGELFF	-	-	TRBV5-1	TRBJ2-2
TGCAGCGTTAAGACAGGAGAGCAGTACTTC	CSVKTGEQYF	-	-	TRBV29-1	TRBJ2-7
TGTGCCAGCAGCCCGGGACACTCTGGTTCCTACGAGCAGTACTTC	CASSPGHSGSYEQYF	-	-	TRBV9	TRBJ2-7
TGTGCCAGCAGCTTAGCTGTTTCGGAGACCCAGTACTTC	CASSLAVSETQYF	-	-	TRBV11-2	TRBJ2-5
TGTGCCAGCAGCTTGTCCGGACAGTTCTCTGGGGCCAACGTCCTGACTTTC	CASSLSGQFSGANVLTF	-	few	TRBV7-9	TRBJ2-6
TGTGCCAGCAGTGAGAGCCTGTTAGATACGCAGTATTTT	CASSESLLDTQYF	-	few	TRBV2	TRBJ2-3
TGTGCCAGCAGCTTTCGTCCAGCGGGGGGCACTAGCACAGATACGCAGTATTTT	CASSFRPAGGTSTDTQYF	TRBD2	-	TRBV7-2	TRBJ2-3
TGTGCCAGCAGCCAAGAGTTGGAAGCGCGTTACGGCTACACCTTC	CASSQELEARYGYTF	-	few	TRBV4-2	TRBJ1-2
TGTGCCAGCAGCGGGGGACAGGGCGCCCGGAATTCACCCCTCCACTTT	CASSGGQGARNSPLHF	TRBD1	-	TRBV7-8	TRBJ1-6
TGCGCCAGCAGCCCGGCCCACCAGGGGGTGACTAACTATGGCTACACCTTC	CASSPAHQGVTNYGYTF	TRBD1	-	TRBV4-3	TRBJ1-2
TGTGCCAGTAGCAGGGACAGGGAGAGGAATGAGCAGTTCTTC	CASSRDRERNEQFF	TRBD1	-	TRBV19	TRBJ2-1
TGCGCCAGCAGCGGGACTAGCGGGGGGGCCCTCACCGGGGAGCTGTTTTTT	CASSGTSGGALTGELFF	TRBD2	-	TRBV5-1	TRBJ2-2
TGCAGCGTAATGGGGGGAAGCTACGAGCAGTACTTC	CSVMGGSYEQYF	-	few	TRBV29-1	TRBJ2-7
TGCGCCAGCAGCTTGGAAGGCGGGGGGGCCTACGAGCAGTACTTC	CASSLEGGGAYEQYF	TRBD2	-	TRBV5-1	TRBJ2-7
TGTGCCAGCAGCTTGGACAGGGGGTTGGAGACCCAGTACTTC	CASSLDRGLETQYF	TRBD1	-	TRBV5-6	TRBJ2-5
TGCAGCGTCCCAGGACTAGCGGGGGGCCCGAACACCGGGGAGCTGTTTTTT	CSVPGLAGGPNTGELFF	TRBD2	-	TRBV29-1	TRBJ2-2
TGTGCCAGCAGCCCCTCTAGCGGGGGATTCTACGAGCAGTACTTC	CASSPSSGGFYEQYF	TRBD2	-	TRBV7-2	TRBJ2-7
TGTGCCAGCAGCCTGCAGGGGAACACTGAAGCTTTCTTT	CASSLQGNTEAFF	-	-	TRBV5-4	TRBJ1-1
TGTGCCAGCAGCAGGACTAGCGGGGCCCGTACCTACGAGCAGTACTTC	CASSRTSGARTYEQYF	TRBD2	-	TRBV9	TRBJ2-7
TGTGCCAGCAGTGAGGGGCCAAGGCCCGGGGAGCTGTTTTTT	CASSEGPRPGELFF	-	few	TRBV6-1	TRBJ2-2
TGTGCCAGCAGCTCCCGCACATTAACAGGGGGCGATGAGCAGTTCTTC	CASSSRTLTGGDEQFF	TRBD1	-	TRBV7-8	TRBJ2-1
TGTGCCAGCAGCTTAGCGAGAAGGGTCTGGGAGGTACCCTACGAGCAGTACTTC	CASSLARRVWEVPYEQYF	-	-	TRBV7-8	TRBJ2-7
TGTGCCAGCTCCTTGGGACTAGTGGTCACCGGGGAGCTGTTTTTT	CASSLGLVVTGELFF	TRBD2	-	TRBV18	TRBJ2-2
TGTGCCAGCAGCTTACAACCGGGACTAGCGGGTGAGCAGTTCTTC	CASSLQPGLAGEQFF	TRBD2	-	TRBV7-3	TRBJ2-1
TGTGCCAGCTCACCGGCAGTGAATCAGCCCCAGCATTTT	CASSPAVNQPQHF	-	-	TRBV18	TRBJ1-5
TGTGCCTGGAGCGGACTAGCGGGGTACAATGAGCAGTTCTTC	CAWSGLAGYNEQFF	TRBD2	-	TRBV30	TRBJ2-1
TGTGCCAGCAGACCACGACAGGGAGACTACGAGCAGTACTTC	CASRPRQGDYEQYF	TRBD1	once	TRBV28	TRBJ2-7
TGCAGCGTTGGGGGGCCAGCGGGGGGCCGCTACGAGCAGTACTTC	CSVGGPAGGRYEQYF	TRBD2	-	TRBV29-1	TRBJ2-7
TGTGCCAGCAGTTACCGGCAGGGCGCAGGGCCCCAGCATTTT	CASSYRQGAGPQHF	-	-	TRBV6-5	TRBJ1-5
TGTGCCAGCAGACCGGGGGGACTAAACTTTAATGAGCAGTTCTTC	CASRPGGLNFNEQFF	TRBD2	-	TRBV7-2	TRBJ2-1
TGTGCCAGCAGCCCAGGGGTGTACGGGGCCAACGTCCTGACTTTC	CASSPGVYGANVLTF	-	few	TRBV7-9	TRBJ2-6
TGCGCCAGCAGCTTGACGGTCCGCACAGATACGCAGTATTTT	CASSLTVRTDTQYF	-	-	TRBV5-1	TRBJ2-3
TGCGCCAGCAGCTTGGGTACAGGGGCTAACAATGAGCAGTTCTTC	CASSLGTGANNEQFF	TRBD1	-	TRBV5-1	TRBJ2-1
TGTGCCAGCAGCGACCCGCGGGGGGGTTCAGATACGCAGTATTTT	CASSDPRGGSDTQYF	TRBD2	once	TRBV11-2	TRBJ2-3
TGTGCCAGCAGCTCTAACCAGGGGCCCGTCGGGGAGCTGTTTTTT	CASSSNQGPVGELFF	-	-	TRBV11-1	TRBJ2-2
TGTGCCAGCTCCCAGGGAGGGGCTGATAAAGCTTTCTTT	CASSQGGADKAFF	-	-	TRBV18	TRBJ1-1
TGTGCCAGCAGCTTATTAGGGGCTCCAGGCGAAAAACTGTTTTTT	CASSLLGAPGEKLFF	-	few	TRBV7-9	TRBJ1-4
TGCGCCAGCAGCTTTTCAGGGGTTTACACTGAAGCTTTCTTT	CASSFSGVYTEAFF	-	-	TRBV5-1	TRBJ1-1
TGTGCCAGCAGCGCGATGCAGGGGGCTAACACCGGGGAGCTGTTTTTT	CASSAMQGANTGELFF	TRBD1	-	TRBV7-2	TRBJ2-2
TGTGCCAGCAGCTTGGTAACGGCGCAGGGGGCGCACAATGAGCAGTTCTTC	CASSLVTAQGAHNEQFF	TRBD1	-	TRBV5-6	TRBJ2-1
TGTGCCAGCAGCTCGCTCGGACTAGCGGACCAGTTCTTC	CASSSLGLADQFF	TRBD2	-	TRBV7-3	TRBJ2-1
TGTGCCAGCAGTTTAACCACAGGGGTGGACGGCTACACCTTC	CASSLTTGVDGYTF	TRBD1	-	TRBV28	TRBJ1-2
TGTGCCAGCAGCCCCAATGTCCTGAACTCCGAGCAGTACTTC	CASSPNVLNSEQYF	-	few	TRBV7-8	TRBJ2-7
TGTGCCAGCAGCCAAGGAATAGCGGGGGGGATCCAAGAGACCCAGTACTTC	CASSQGIAGGIQETQYF	TRBD2	-	TRBV4-2	TRBJ2-5
TGTGCCAGCAGCTTATGGGCCACCTACGAGCAGTACTTC	CASSLWATYEQYF	-	-	TRBV5-6	TRBJ2-7
TGTGCCAGCAGCCCACAGGGGGGTTATACTGAAGCTTTCTTT	CASSPQGGYTEAFF	TRBD1	-	TRBV7-9	TRBJ1-1
TGTGCCAGCTCACCACGGGTCGAGGGAGAAGCTTTCTTT	CASSPRVEGEAFF	-	-	TRBV18	TRBJ1-1
TGTGCCAGCAGCTTAATTAGGACAGGATCGCCTGAAGCTTTCTTT	CASSLIRTGSPEAFF	TRBD1	-	TRBV11-2	TRBJ1-1